This entry lists 4 T cell receptor beta chains sequenced from one sample in a study of cytomegalovirus exposure and HLA in healthy donors. This PCR relied on a set of 60 Vbeta primers and 13 Jbeta primers. Repertoires were generated with immunoSEQ multiplex PCR, while TCRdb's copy carries only in-frame clones and drops some. The table records fewer than 250,000 clones, around 77% of them present only once. The source material was PBMCs. The receptors stem from a woman aged 18-35 years in good health and CMV-seronegative.

The CDR3 DNA reads as TGCGCCAGCAGCCAAGATCAAGCGGGAGGGCAAGAGACCCAGTACTTC. It codes for CASSQDQAGGQETQYF. The genes are TRBV4-1 and TRBJ2-5; 10 bases are a match to TRBD2. The CDR3 loop spans 16 amino acids. The ends lost 0 bases at V and 2 bases at J; junction bases unmatched: 3. The germline V gene has CDR1 MGHRA and CDR2 YSYEKL.

V usage is TRBV16 and J usage is TRBJ2-3; D remains unclear. V was shortened by 1 base and J by 5 bases, with 10 bases between the two germline ends. Germline CDR1 reads KGHSY; CDR2 reads FQNENV. The CDR3 covers 14 residues. The CDR3 DNA reads as TGTGCCAGCAGCCAATACAGTTTGGGAGATACGCAGTATTTT. Its translation: CASSQYSLGDTQYF.

The J gene is TRBJ2-1, the V gene TRBV7-9, with 11 bases aligning to TRBD2. CDR1 is SEHNR and CDR2 is FQNEAQ in the germline V gene (reference sequence). Unmatched junction bases numbered 5, after V lost 3 bases and J lost 4 bases. The CDR3 contains 16 residues. The CDR3 DNA reads TGTGCCAGCAGCTTCGGACTAGCGGGCGGATACAATGAGCAGTTCTTC. Protein: CASSFGLAGGYNEQFF.

This chain connects TRBV5-1 to TRBJ2-7; no clear D. Germline V CDR1 and CDR2: SGHRS, YFSETQ. This CDR3 comprises 13 residues. V lost 1 base, J lost 2 bases, and 7 bases lay in between. The CDR3, as DNA: TGCGCCAGCAGCTTGACTGTCCCCTACGAGCAGTACTTC. Translation: CASSLTVPYEQYF.